A selection of T cell receptor beta chains follows, all from one sample in a study of blood T cell repertoires in COVID-19. TCRdb keeps only in-frame clones here, not all; method: immunoSEQ multiplex PCR. The sample records about 240,000 clones, roughly four fifths being singletons. Sequencing was performed on peripheral blood. The receptor source for this set is a woman older than 75 with COVID-19, enrolled during active disease. Each CDR3 is given with its conserved first and last residue. The order of the fields is V gene, clone size, J gene, D gene, CDR3 DNA, CDR3 protein. D genes are given only for firm matches. Not all rows give a size; the values are once, few, many and, for expanded clones, a class.

V gene: TRBV7-8; clone size: -; J gene: TRBJ1-4; D gene: -; CDR3 DNA: TGTGCCAGCAGCCCAGGTGGTCTCGGTGAAAAACTGTTTTTT; CDR3 protein: CASSPGGLGEKLFF
V gene: TRBV19; clone size: once; J gene: TRBJ1-2; D gene: TRBD1; CDR3 DNA: TGTGCCAGTTCCTACAGGGGGCTTAGTGGCTACACCTTC; CDR3 protein: CASSYRGLSGYTF
V gene: TRBV2; clone size: -; J gene: TRBJ1-5; D gene: -; CDR3 DNA: TGTGCCAGCCTTGGACAGCCCGAAGGGGAGCCCCAGCATTTT; CDR3 protein: CASLGQPEGEPQHF
V gene: TRBV6-5; clone size: -; J gene: TRBJ1-1; D gene: TRBD1; CDR3 DNA: TGTGCCAGCAGCGTAACGGGACAGGGGGTTTCTGAAGCTTTCTTT; CDR3 protein: CASSVTGQGVSEAFF
V gene: TRBV2; clone size: -; J gene: TRBJ2-5; D gene: -; CDR3 DNA: TGTGCCAGCGTGGGGGGAGGGACCCAGTACTTC; CDR3 protein: CASVGGGTQYF
V gene: TRBV7-2; clone size: -; J gene: TRBJ2-3; D gene: TRBD2; CDR3 DNA: TGTGCCAGCAGCTTAAACGGGCGGGGGAGCACAGATACGCAGTATTTT; CDR3 protein: CASSLNGRGSTDTQYF
V gene: TRBV15; clone size: -; J gene: TRBJ2-5; D gene: -; CDR3 DNA: TGTGCCACCAGCAGATACAGGGGGGGGGAGACCCAGTACTTC; CDR3 protein: CATSRYRGGETQYF
V gene: TRBV6-2/TRBV6-3; clone size: -; J gene: TRBJ2-3; D gene: -; CDR3 DNA: TGTGCCAGCAGTTACGGAGGGACCACAGATACGCAGTATTTT; CDR3 protein: CASSYGGTTDTQYF
V gene: TRBV28; clone size: few; J gene: TRBJ1-6; D gene: -; CDR3 DNA: TGTGCCAGCAGGACCCCCCTCGGGGGGGATTCACCCCTCCACTTT; CDR3 protein: CASRTPLGGDSPLHF
V gene: TRBV5-5; clone size: -; J gene: TRBJ1-2; D gene: -; CDR3 DNA: TGTGCCAGCAGCCCCCGCAACGGGGGAGGCACTGGCTACACCTTC; CDR3 protein: CASSPRNGGGTGYTF
V gene: TRBV6-5; clone size: -; J gene: TRBJ2-5; D gene: TRBD2; CDR3 DNA: TGTGCCAGCAGTCGCGGGACTAGCGGGCAAGAGACCCAGTACTTC; CDR3 protein: CASSRGTSGQETQYF
V gene: TRBV2; clone size: -; J gene: TRBJ1-5; D gene: TRBD1; CDR3 DNA: TGTGCCAGCAGAGCGGGACAGGCTAGCAATCAGCCCCAGCATTTT; CDR3 protein: CASRAGQASNQPQHF
V gene: TRBV2; clone size: -; J gene: TRBJ1-5; D gene: TRBD1; CDR3 DNA: TGTGCCAGCAGTGAAGGGACAGGGGGTCAGCCCCAGCATTTT; CDR3 protein: CASSEGTGGQPQHF
V gene: TRBV2; clone size: -; J gene: TRBJ2-7; D gene: TRBD2; CDR3 DNA: TGTGCCAGCAGGTCACTAGCGGGGAGCTCCTACGAGCAGTACTTC; CDR3 protein: CASRSLAGSSYEQYF
V gene: TRBV6-6; clone size: -; J gene: TRBJ2-4; D gene: -; CDR3 DNA: TGTGCCAGCACCATGTCCTCGGACATGTCAAACATTCAGTACTTC; CDR3 protein: CASTMSSDMSNIQYF
V gene: TRBV12-3/TRBV12-4; clone size: -; J gene: TRBJ1-1; D gene: -; CDR3 DNA: TGTGCCAGTTTTGTGAGAACGAACACTGAAGCTTTCTTT; CDR3 protein: CASFVRTNTEAFF
V gene: TRBV28; clone size: -; J gene: TRBJ2-3; D gene: TRBD2; CDR3 DNA: TGTGCCAGCTCCCTGGGCGGGAGTCCAAGAACAGATACGCAGTATTTT; CDR3 protein: CASSLGGSPRTDTQYF
V gene: TRBV7-2; clone size: -; J gene: TRBJ2-2; D gene: TRBD2; CDR3 DNA: TGTGCCAGCAGCTTAATTCCCAGCGGGAGGGCTTGGCCCGGGGAGCTGTTTTTT; CDR3 protein: CASSLIPSGRAWPGELFF
V gene: TRBV2; clone size: -; J gene: TRBJ1-6; D gene: -; CDR3 DNA: TGTGCCAGCAGTGTTTCGGACAGAAATTCACCCCTCCACTTT; CDR3 protein: CASSVSDRNSPLHF
V gene: TRBV6-5; clone size: -; J gene: TRBJ2-3; D gene: -; CDR3 DNA: TGTGCCAGCAAGCCTAGTGCCGCAGATACGCAGTATTTT; CDR3 protein: CASKPSAADTQYF
V gene: TRBV4-1; clone size: -; J gene: TRBJ1-1; D gene: -; CDR3 DNA: TGCGCCAGCCTGGGGGGCACTGAAGCTTTCTTT; CDR3 protein: CASLGGTEAFF
V gene: TRBV6-5; clone size: -; J gene: TRBJ2-4; D gene: -; CDR3 DNA: TGTGCCAGCTACAGGGGCGTGGGGGGCATTCAGTACTTC; CDR3 protein: CASYRGVGGIQYF
V gene: TRBV19; clone size: -; J gene: TRBJ1-6; D gene: TRBD1; CDR3 DNA: TGTGCCAGTGGACAGGGCCACTCACCCCTCCACTTT; CDR3 protein: CASGQGHSPLHF
V gene: TRBV9; clone size: -; J gene: TRBJ2-1; D gene: -; CDR3 DNA: TGTGCCAGCAGCGTAGAGCGGCCAGCGGGCATCAATGAGCAGTTCTTC; CDR3 protein: CASSVERPAGINEQFF
V gene: TRBV5-6; clone size: -; J gene: TRBJ2-3; D gene: TRBD2; CDR3 DNA: TGTGCCAGCAGCTCGTCGGGGACTAGACCCTACCGTCCAGATACGCAGTATTTT; CDR3 protein: CASSSSGTRPYRPDTQYF
V gene: TRBV6-5; clone size: -; J gene: TRBJ2-7; D gene: -; CDR3 DNA: TGTGCCAGGCGCAGGGTCTCTACCTACGAGCAGTACTTC; CDR3 protein: CARRRVSTYEQYF
V gene: TRBV30; clone size: -; J gene: TRBJ1-2; D gene: -; CDR3 DNA: TGTGCCTGGAGCGGGGTGATGAGAGACGGCTACACCTTC; CDR3 protein: CAWSGVMRDGYTF
V gene: TRBV10-3; clone size: -; J gene: TRBJ2-1; D gene: TRBD2; CDR3 DNA: TGTGCCATCAGTGGGATTAGCGGGGGGCCTTACAATGAGCAGTTCTTC; CDR3 protein: CAISGISGGPYNEQFF
V gene: TRBV7-9; clone size: -; J gene: TRBJ1-5; D gene: -; CDR3 DNA: TGTGCCAGCAGCTTTGCGGGGGGCAGGAATCAGCCCCAGCATTTT; CDR3 protein: CASSFAGGRNQPQHF
V gene: TRBV9; clone size: -; J gene: TRBJ2-7; D gene: -; CDR3 DNA: TGTGCCAGCAGCGTAGAAGACGGGTCCTACGAGCAGTACTTC; CDR3 protein: CASSVEDGSYEQYF
V gene: TRBV24-1; clone size: -; J gene: TRBJ2-7; D gene: -; CDR3 DNA: TGTGCCACCAGTGACCCGGACAGCAATGGCGACTACGAGCAGTACTTC; CDR3 protein: CATSDPDSNGDYEQYF
V gene: TRBV27; clone size: -; J gene: TRBJ1-5; D gene: TRBD1; CDR3 DNA: TGTGCCAGCAGTTTATCAGTTCAGGGGGCGATGGGCAATCAGCCCCAGCATTTT; CDR3 protein: CASSLSVQGAMGNQPQHF
V gene: TRBV2; clone size: few; J gene: TRBJ2-1; D gene: -; CDR3 DNA: TGTGCCAGCAGTGAAGCGCTTCGGGTAGCGGTCTCCTACAATGAGCAGTTCTTC; CDR3 protein: CASSEALRVAVSYNEQFF
V gene: TRBV4-1; clone size: once; J gene: TRBJ1-5; D gene: -; CDR3 DNA: TGCGCCAGCAGCCAAGATCCAGGGCCTCAGCCCCAGCATTTT; CDR3 protein: CASSQDPGPQPQHF
V gene: TRBV6-1; clone size: -; J gene: TRBJ1-1; D gene: TRBD1; CDR3 DNA: TGTGCCAGCAGTGAAACAGGGGAAACCCTCGAAGCTTTCTTT; CDR3 protein: CASSETGETLEAFF
V gene: TRBV29-1; clone size: -; J gene: TRBJ1-1; D gene: TRBD1; CDR3 DNA: TGCAGCGTTGAGACAGGGGGGAACACTGAAGCTTTCTTT; CDR3 protein: CSVETGGNTEAFF
V gene: TRBV11-2; clone size: -; J gene: TRBJ1-4; D gene: -; CDR3 DNA: TGTGCCAGCAGCCGGGATACCAATGAAAAACTGTTTTTT; CDR3 protein: CASSRDTNEKLFF
V gene: TRBV27; clone size: -; J gene: TRBJ2-5; D gene: -; CDR3 DNA: TGTGCCAGCGGAGTCCAAGAGACCCAGTACTTC; CDR3 protein: CASGVQETQYF
V gene: TRBV10-3; clone size: -; J gene: TRBJ1-1; D gene: -; CDR3 DNA: TGTGCCGTAAGCGGATCGGCTGAAGCTTTCTTT; CDR3 protein: CAVSGSAEAFF
V gene: TRBV29-1; clone size: -; J gene: TRBJ2-5; D gene: TRBD1; CDR3 DNA: TGCAGCGTCGAGAGGGACAGGGGGCGTGGGGGGACCCAGTACTTC; CDR3 protein: CSVERDRGRGGTQYF
V gene: TRBV7-2; clone size: -; J gene: TRBJ2-7; D gene: -; CDR3 DNA: TGTGCCAGCAGCTTTATGGCGGGACCATCCTACGAGCAGTACTTC; CDR3 protein: CASSFMAGPSYEQYF
V gene: TRBV2; clone size: once; J gene: TRBJ1-2; D gene: -; CDR3 DNA: TGTGCCAGCAGTTCGAGACAGAACCCTAACTATGGCTACACCTTC; CDR3 protein: CASSSRQNPNYGYTF